This entry lists 18 T cell receptor beta chains sequenced from one sample in a study of blood T cell repertoires in COVID-19. TCRdb keeps only in-frame clones here, not all; method: immunoSEQ multiplex PCR. The sample has roughly 56,000 clones, over 80% seen once. Sequencing used peripheral blood. These receptors came from an older man with acute or convalescent COVID-19.

The J gene is TRBJ2-5, the V gene TRBV14; TRBD1 matches 9 bases. This CDR3 has 18 residues. Germline V gives CDR1 SGHDN, CDR2 FVKESK. Trimming took 4 bases from V and 2 from J; bases not matched to a gene: 14. The CDR3: CASSRDLGTGWRQETQYF. The CDR3 nucleotides read TGTGCCAGCAGCCGAGATCTCGGGACAGGGTGGAGGCAAGAGACCCAGTACTTC.

The V and J genes are TRBV12-3 or TRBV12-4 and TRBJ1-1, with a weak D call TRBD1 (6 bases). The CDR3 is 13 amino acids. Trimming took 3 bases from V and 3 from J, leaving 8 bases between them. Here the CDR3 DNA reads TGTGCCAGCAGTTTTAACAGGGACACTGAAGCTTTCTTT. Translating it yields CASSFNRDTEAFF.

The sample holds a few counts of this clone. V and J are TRBV5-4 and TRBJ2-5; 8 nucleotides line up with TRBD2. This CDR3 spans 15 amino acids. V lost 4 bases, J lost 2 bases, and 7 bases stayed unmatched. Germline lookup yields CDR1 SGHNT and CDR2 YYREEE (reference sequence). The DNA of the CDR3 is TGTGCCAGCAGCACTCCCACTAGCGGACAAGAGACCCAGTACTTC. Its translation is CASSTPTSGQETQYF. Full variable domain (outside the CDR3, taken from reference TRBV5-4 and TRBJ2-5): ETGVTQSPTHLIKTRGQQVTLRCSSQSGHNTVSWYQQALGQGPQFIFQYYREEENGRGNFPPRFSGLQFPNYSSELNVNALELDDSALYLCASSTPTSGQETQYFGPGTRLLVL.

The chain employs TRBV11-3 and TRBJ2-5; D remains unclear. The V gene's germline CDR1 is SGHNT and CDR2 YENEEA. The CDR3 spans 14 residues. The V end was cut by 3 bases, the J end by 9 bases, with 17 bases between. CDR3 bases: TGTGCCAGCAGCTTTCCTGCCTTTGTATCGGCCCAGTACTTC. Residues: CASSFPAFVSAQYF. The whole variable domain, filled in from reference TRBV11-3 and TRBJ2-5, reads EAGVVQSPRYKIIEKKQPVAFWCNPISGHNTLYWYLQNLGQGPELLIRYENEEAVDDSQLPKDRFSAERLKGVDSTLKIQPAELGDSAVYLCASSFPAFVSAQYFGPGTRLLVL.

The rearrangement uses TRBV28 and TRBJ2-5, with D possibly being TRBD1 (6 bases). Germline V gene lookup returns CDR1 MDHEN and CDR2 SYDVKM. Deletions cut 7 bases from V and 1 base from J, with 10 bases between. CDR3 length: 13 amino acids. CDR3 region: CASNGGSQETQYF. In DNA, the CDR3 is TGTGCCAGCAATGGGGGCAGCCAAGAGACCCAGTACTTC. Filled out from reference TRBV28 and TRBJ2-5, the complete variable domain reads DVKVTQSSRYLVKRTGEKVFLECVQDMDHENMFWYRQDPGLGLRLIYFSYDVKMKEKGDIPEGYSVSREKKERFSLILESASTNQTSMYLCASNGGSQETQYFGPGTRLLVL.

V usage is TRBV9 and J usage is TRBJ2-5; 7 bases fit TRBD1. The V and J ends lost 3 bases and 4 bases, in that order; junction bases with no gene match: 6. CDR1 and CDR2 (germline): SGDLS, YYNGEE. There are 14 residues in the CDR3. The CDR3 spells CASSDLTGAETQYF. The DNA for the CDR3 is TGTGCCAGCAGCGACCTCACAGGGGCAGAGACCCAGTACTTC.

The chain links TRBV19 to TRBJ2-6; the D gene is possibly TRBD1 (5 bases). The CDR3 covers 15 residues. The germline gives CDR1 LNHDA, CDR2 SQIVND (reference sequence). Trimming took 4 bases from V and 2 from J, leaving 9 bases between them. This CDR3 is CASSTTGPGANVLTF. CDR3 nucleotide sequence: TGTGCCAGTAGTACAACAGGACCTGGGGCCAACGTCCTGACTTTC.

The V call is TRBV5-4, the J call TRBJ2-5; the D gene is possibly TRBD1 (5 bases). Germline CDR1 and CDR2: SGHNT and YYREEE (reference sequence). This CDR3 is 14 amino acids long. Trimming took 4 bases from V and 5 from J, leaving 15 bases between them. DNA for the CDR3: TGTGCCAGCAGCCGAACTGGGTGGGGCGAGACCCAGTACTTC. Its protein is CASSRTGWGETQYF.

The chain employs TRBV5-6 and TRBJ1-2; 7 nucleotides line up with TRBD1. J gave up 13 bases and V 1 base, and 10 bases lay outside the gene matches. The CDR3 is made up of 13 amino acids. Germline V gene sequence: CDR1 SGHDT, CDR2 YYEEEE. CDR3 region: CASSLRGRGAFTF. Here the CDR3 DNA reads TGTGCCAGCAGCTTGCGAGGCAGGGGGGCCTTCACCTTC. Complete variable domain (other parts from reference TRBV5-6 and TRBJ1-2): DAGVTQSPTHLIKTRGQQVTLRCSPKSGHDTVSWYQQALGQGPQFIFQYYEEEERQRGNFPDRFSGHQFPNYSSELNVNALLLGDSALYLCASSLRGRGAFTFGSGTRLTVV.

This clone was picked up a small number of times. This sequence joins TRBV18 and TRBJ2-5, with 11 bases lining up with TRBD1. The length of the CDR3 is 15 residues. Germline assignment: CDR1 KGHSH and CDR2 LQKENI. J was trimmed by 3 bases and V by 6 bases; bases with no gene match: 6. CDR3: CASSPWTGGEETQYF. The CDR3 DNA sequence: TGTGCCAGCTCCCCCTGGACAGGGGGCGAAGAGACCCAGTACTTC.

V and J are TRBV5-1 and TRBJ1-2; possible D gene TRBD1, 5 bases. The V and J ends lost 5 bases and 6 bases respectively, with 14 bases between them. Germline loops: CDR1 SGHRS, CDR2 YFSETQ. The CDR3 covers 13 residues. The CDR3 spells CASRWSRANGYTF. CDR3 DNA sequence: TGCGCCAGCAGGTGGTCCAGGGCGAATGGCTACACCTTC.

The J gene is TRBJ1-4, the V gene TRBV28, with 9 bases fitting TRBD1. In germline, CDR1 is MDHEN, CDR2 SYDVKM. The V gene end was trimmed by 1 base and the J gene end by 8 bases; junction bases not matched to a gene: 8. The CDR3 totals 16 residues. Here the CDR3 reads CASSLYAGQGNEKLFF. As DNA, the CDR3 is TGTGCCAGCAGTTTATATGCAGGACAGGGGAACGAAAAACTGTTTTTT.

The chain joins TRBV18 to TRBJ2-5; maybe TRBD1 (6 bases). The CDR3 extends over 15 amino acids. Looked up from germline, CDR1 is KGHSH and CDR2 is LQKENI. Trimming stripped 3 bases from V and 2 bases from J, with 13 bases between. The DNA for the CDR3 is TGTGCCAGCTCACCTAAGAAGGGGACACAAGAGACCCAGTACTTC. It codes for CASSPKKGTQETQYF.

This chain uses TRBV5-1 with TRBJ1-5; 7 bases fit TRBD1. CDR1 SGHRS and CDR2 YFSETQ come from the germline V gene. This CDR3 is built from 15 residues. Losses at the gene ends were 2 bases for V and 4 bases for J; bases not matched to a gene: 6. CDR3 sequence (DNA): TGCGCCAGCAGCTTAGGGGACAGCCCTAATCAGCCCCAGCATTTT. This gives the protein CASSLGDSPNQPQHF.

V usage is TRBV5-1 and J usage is TRBJ2-2; 8 positions match TRBD1. Per the germline V gene, CDR1 is SGHRS and CDR2 is YFSETQ. CDR3 size: 16 residues. V was clipped by 0 bases and J by 4 bases; unmatched bases: 5. In DNA, the CDR3 is TGCGCCAGCAGCTTGGGGACAGGGAGAACCACCGGGGAGCTGTTTTTT. Its translation: CASSLGTGRTTGELFF.

The chain couples TRBV7-9 to TRBJ2-1; TRBD2 matches at 8 bases. The CDR3 spans 16 residues. The V gene end was trimmed by 4 bases and the J gene end by 4 bases; junction bases not matched to a gene: 9. CDR1 and CDR2 (germline): SEHNR, FQNEAQ (reference sequence). The CDR3 sequence is CASSSTLAGYYNEQFF. CDR3 nucleotide sequence: TGTGCCAGCAGCTCTACCTTAGCGGGGTATTACAATGAGCAGTTCTTC.

This rearrangement joins TRBV25-1 to TRBJ2-2; 7 nucleotides line up with TRBD1. CDR3 length: 14 amino acids. Germline V lookup: CDR1 MGHDK, CDR2 SYGVNS. The ends lost 9 bases at V and 6 bases at J; junction bases unmatched: 10. For the CDR3, the DNA is TGTGCCAGTAACAGGGGAAGGTTTTCCGGGGAGCTGTTTTTT. It yields the protein CASNRGRFSGELFF.

This chain uses TRBV12-3 or TRBV12-4 with TRBJ2-1, with 7 bases aligning to TRBD2. Trimming removed 2 bases from V and 6 bases from J; junction bases left unmatched: 1. The CDR3 length is 13 residues. The CDR3 loop reads CASSLTSANEQFF. CDR3 nucleotide sequence: TGTGCCAGCAGTTTAACTAGCGCCAATGAGCAGTTCTTC.